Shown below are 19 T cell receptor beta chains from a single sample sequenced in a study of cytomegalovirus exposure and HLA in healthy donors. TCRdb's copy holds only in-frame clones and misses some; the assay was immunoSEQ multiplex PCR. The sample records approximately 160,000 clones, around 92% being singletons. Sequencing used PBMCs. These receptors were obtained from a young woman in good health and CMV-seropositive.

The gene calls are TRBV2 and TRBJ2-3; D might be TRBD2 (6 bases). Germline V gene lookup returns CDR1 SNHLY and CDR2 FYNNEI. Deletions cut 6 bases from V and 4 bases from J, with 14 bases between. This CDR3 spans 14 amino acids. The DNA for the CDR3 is TGTGCCAGCAGGAGGGAGGTAGCTGCAGATACGCAGTATTTT. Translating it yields CASRREVAADTQYF.

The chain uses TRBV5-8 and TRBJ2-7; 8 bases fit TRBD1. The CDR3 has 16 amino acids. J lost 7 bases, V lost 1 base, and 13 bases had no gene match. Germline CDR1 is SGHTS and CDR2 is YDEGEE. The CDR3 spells CASSLLRGPLVEEQYF. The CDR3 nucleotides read TGTGCCAGCAGCTTGCTCAGGGGGCCCCTGGTCGAGGAGCAGTACTTC.

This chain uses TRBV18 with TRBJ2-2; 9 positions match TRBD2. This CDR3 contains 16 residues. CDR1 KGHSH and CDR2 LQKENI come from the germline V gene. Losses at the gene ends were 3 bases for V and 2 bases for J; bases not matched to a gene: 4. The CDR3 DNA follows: TGTGCCAGCTCACCGGGACTAGCTATAAACACCGGGGAGCTGTTTTTT. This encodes CASSPGLAINTGELFF.

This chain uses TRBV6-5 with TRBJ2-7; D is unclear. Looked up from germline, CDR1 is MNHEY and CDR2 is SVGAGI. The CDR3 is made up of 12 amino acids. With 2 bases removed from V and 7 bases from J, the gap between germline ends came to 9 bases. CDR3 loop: CASSYTREEQYF. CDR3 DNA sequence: TGTGCCAGCAGTTACACTCGAGAGGAGCAGTACTTC.

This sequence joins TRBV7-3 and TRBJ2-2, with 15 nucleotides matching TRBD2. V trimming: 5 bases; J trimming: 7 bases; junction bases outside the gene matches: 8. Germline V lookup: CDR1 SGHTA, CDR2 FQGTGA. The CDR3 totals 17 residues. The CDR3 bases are TGTGCCAGCAGCCTGGGACTAGCGGGAGGAAGGAACGGGGAGCTGTTTTTT. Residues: CASSLGLAGGRNGELFF.

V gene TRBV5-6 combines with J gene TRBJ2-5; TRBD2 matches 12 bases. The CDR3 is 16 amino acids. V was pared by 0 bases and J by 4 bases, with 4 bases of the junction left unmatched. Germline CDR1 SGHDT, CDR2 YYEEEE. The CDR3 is CASSLGLAGVLETQYF. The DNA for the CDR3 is TGTGCCAGCAGCTTGGGACTAGCGGGAGTCTTAGAGACCCAGTACTTC. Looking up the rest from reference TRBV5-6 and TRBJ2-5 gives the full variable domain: DAGVTQSPTHLIKTRGQQVTLRCSPKSGHDTVSWYQQALGQGPQFIFQYYEEEERQRGNFPDRFSGHQFPNYSSELNVNALLLGDSALYLCASSLGLAGVLETQYFGPGTRLLVL.

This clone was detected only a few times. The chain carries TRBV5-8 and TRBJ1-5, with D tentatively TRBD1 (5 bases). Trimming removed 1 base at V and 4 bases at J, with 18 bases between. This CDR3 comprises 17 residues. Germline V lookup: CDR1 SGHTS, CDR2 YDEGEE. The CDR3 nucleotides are TGTGCCAGCAGCTTGTTCGTGCAGGAGGGGTCAAATCAGCCCCAGCATTTT. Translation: CASSLFVQEGSNQPQHF.

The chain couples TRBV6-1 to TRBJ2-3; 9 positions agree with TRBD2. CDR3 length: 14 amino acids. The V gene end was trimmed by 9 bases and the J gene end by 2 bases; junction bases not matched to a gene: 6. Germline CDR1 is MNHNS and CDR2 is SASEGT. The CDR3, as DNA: TGTGCCAGTAATAGCGGGAGCGACACAGATACGCAGTATTTT. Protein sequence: CASNSGSDTDTQYF.

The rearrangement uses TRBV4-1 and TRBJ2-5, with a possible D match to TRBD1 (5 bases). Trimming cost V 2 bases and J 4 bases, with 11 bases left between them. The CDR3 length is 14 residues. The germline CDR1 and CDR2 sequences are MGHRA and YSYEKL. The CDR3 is CASSQQGFGETQYF. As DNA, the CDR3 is TGCGCCAGCAGCCAACAGGGTTTCGGAGAGACCCAGTACTTC.

In DNA, the CDR3 is TGCGCCAGCAGCCTCGGAGCGGCGAAATCCTACGAGCAGTACTTC. Protein sequence: CASSLGAAKSYEQYF. The chain is built from TRBV5-1 and TRBJ2-7; a possible D gene is TRBD2 (5 bases). V was trimmed by 4 bases and J by 1 base, leaving 15 bases between them. The V gene's germline CDR1 is SGHRS and CDR2 YFSETQ. The CDR3 runs to 15 residues.

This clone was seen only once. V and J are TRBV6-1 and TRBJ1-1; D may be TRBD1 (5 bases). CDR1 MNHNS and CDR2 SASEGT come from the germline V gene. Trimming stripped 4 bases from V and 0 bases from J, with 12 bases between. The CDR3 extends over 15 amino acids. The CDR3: CASSGLGGVNTEAFF. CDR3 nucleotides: TGTGCCAGCAGTGGCCTAGGAGGGGTGAACACTGAAGCTTTCTTT.

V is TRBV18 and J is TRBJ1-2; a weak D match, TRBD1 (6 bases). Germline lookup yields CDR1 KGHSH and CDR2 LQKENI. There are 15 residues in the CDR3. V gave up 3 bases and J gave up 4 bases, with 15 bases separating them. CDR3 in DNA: TGTGCCAGCTCACCCTCGGGACAAGCAAGCTATGGCTACACCTTC. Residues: CASSPSGQASYGYTF.

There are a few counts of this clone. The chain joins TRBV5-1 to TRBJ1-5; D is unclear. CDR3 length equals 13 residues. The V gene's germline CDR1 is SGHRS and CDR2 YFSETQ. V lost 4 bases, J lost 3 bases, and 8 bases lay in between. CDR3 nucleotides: TGCGCCAGCAGCCCCGGGGTCAATCAGCCCCAGCATTTT. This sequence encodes CASSPGVNQPQHF.

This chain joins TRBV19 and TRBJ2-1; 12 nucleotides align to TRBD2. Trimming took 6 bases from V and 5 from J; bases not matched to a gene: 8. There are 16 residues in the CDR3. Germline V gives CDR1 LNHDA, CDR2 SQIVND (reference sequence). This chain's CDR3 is CASSLTSGSINNEQFF. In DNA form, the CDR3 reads TGTGCCAGTAGCCTGACTAGCGGGAGTATCAACAATGAGCAGTTCTTC. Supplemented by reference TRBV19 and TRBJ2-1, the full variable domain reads DGGITQSPKYLFRKEGQNVTLSCEQNLNHDAMYWYRQDPGQGLRLIYYSQIVNDFQKGDIAEGYSVSREKKESFPLTVTSAQKNPTAFYLCASSLTSGSINNEQFFGPGTRLTVL.

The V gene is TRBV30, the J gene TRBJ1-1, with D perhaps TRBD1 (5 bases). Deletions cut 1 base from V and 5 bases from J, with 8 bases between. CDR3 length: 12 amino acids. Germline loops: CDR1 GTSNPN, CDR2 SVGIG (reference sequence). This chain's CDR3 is CAWSASGTEAFF. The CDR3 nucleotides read TGTGCCTGGAGTGCCTCAGGGACTGAAGCTTTCTTT.

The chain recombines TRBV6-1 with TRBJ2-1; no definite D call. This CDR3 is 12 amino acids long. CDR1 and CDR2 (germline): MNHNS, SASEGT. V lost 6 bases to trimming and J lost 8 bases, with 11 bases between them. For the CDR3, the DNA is TGTGCCAGCAGAATGTATCGCGATGAGCAGTTCTTC. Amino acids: CASRMYRDEQFF.

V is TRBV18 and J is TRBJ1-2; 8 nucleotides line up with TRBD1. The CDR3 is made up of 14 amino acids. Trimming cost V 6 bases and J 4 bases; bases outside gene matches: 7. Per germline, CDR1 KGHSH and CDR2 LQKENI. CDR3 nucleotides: TGTGCCAGCTCCAAGGGACAGGAGAGCTATGGCTACACCTTC. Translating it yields CASSKGQESYGYTF.

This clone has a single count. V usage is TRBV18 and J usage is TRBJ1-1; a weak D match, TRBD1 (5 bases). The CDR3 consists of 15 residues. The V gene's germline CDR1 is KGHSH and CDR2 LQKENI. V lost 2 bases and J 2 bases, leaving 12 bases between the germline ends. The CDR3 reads CASSPRTQGNTEAFF. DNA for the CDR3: TGTGCCAGCTCACCAAGAACTCAGGGAAACACTGAAGCTTTCTTT.

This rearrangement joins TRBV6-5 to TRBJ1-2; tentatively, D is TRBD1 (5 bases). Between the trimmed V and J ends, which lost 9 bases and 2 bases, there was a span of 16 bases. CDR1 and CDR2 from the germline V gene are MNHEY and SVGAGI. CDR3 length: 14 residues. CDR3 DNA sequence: TGTGCCAGTATAGGGGAGGGCTTCAACTATGGCTACACCTTC. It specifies CASIGEGFNYGYTF.